One and the same sample provided the 32 T cell receptor beta chains below, sequenced in a study of blood T cell repertoires in COVID-19. Profiled with immunoSEQ multiplex PCR; TCRdb holds only in-frame clones, not every one. Of roughly 150,000 clones in the sample, less than 80% were seen once. Input material: PBMCs or T cells enriched from blood (not recorded which). These receptors came from a woman aged 70 to 79 in a cohort exposed to, infected with or recovered from COVID-19 (not recorded which).

The chain is built from TRBV5-1 and TRBJ2-5; maybe TRBD1 (6 bases). Germline CDR1 and CDR2: SGHRS and YFSETQ. The CDR3 runs to 14 residues. V lost 5 bases, J lost 5 bases, and 16 bases lay in between. The CDR3 loop is CASSSQTGRETQYF. In nucleotides, the CDR3 is TGCGCCAGCAGTTCACAGACAGGAAGGGAGACCCAGTACTTC.

The chain is built from TRBV27 and TRBJ2-1; 7 bases are shared with TRBD1. V lost 3 bases to trimming and J lost 6 bases; unmatched junction nucleotides: 8. This CDR3 is built from 15 residues. Per the germline V gene, CDR1 is MNHEY and CDR2 is SMNVEV (reference sequence). The CDR3 region has the DNA TGTGCCAGCAGTTTCGGACAGGAGTACCTCAATGAGCAGTTCTTC. This gives the protein CASSFGQEYLNEQFF.

This sequence joins TRBV28 and TRBJ2-7, with a possible D match to TRBD2 (6 bases). The germline gives CDR1 MDHEN, CDR2 SYDVKM. With 8 bases removed from V and 1 base from J, the gap between germline ends came to 15 bases. The CDR3 is 14 residues long. Here the CDR3 reads CASYGGISSYEQYF. The CDR3, as DNA: TGTGCCAGCTATGGCGGGATTTCATCCTACGAGCAGTACTTC.

The rearrangement joins TRBV5-1 to TRBJ2-4, with 12 bases identical to TRBD2. CDR1 is SGHRS and CDR2 is YFSETQ in the germline V gene. The CDR3 consists of 16 residues. The V and J ends lost 6 bases and 2 bases, in that order; junction bases with no gene match: 6. The CDR3 DNA sequence: TGCGCCAGCAAAGTGACTAGCGGGAGTACCAAAAACATTCAGTACTTC. Its translation: CASKVTSGSTKNIQYF.

The rearrangement uses TRBV2 and TRBJ2-7; TRBD2 agrees at 11 bases. The CDR3 has 14 amino acids. Trimming at V came to 3 bases and at J to 9 bases, leaving 7 bases not matched to a gene. Germline-derived CDR1 and CDR2 are SNHLY and FYNNEI. This CDR3 is CASSDTSGRLGQYF. In nucleotides, the CDR3 is TGTGCCAGCAGTGACACTAGCGGGAGATTAGGGCAGTACTTC.

The chain employs TRBV28 and TRBJ1-2; D remains unclear. CDR1 and CDR2 (germline): MDHEN, SYDVKM. The CDR3 loop spans 14 amino acids. The V gene lost 6 bases and the J gene lost 0 bases, with 11 bases spanning the gap. The CDR3 DNA is TGTGCCAGCAGCCGAGTAGGAGCTAACTATGGCTACACCTTC. Protein sequence: CASSRVGANYGYTF.

The rearrangement links TRBV28 to TRBJ2-7, with 9 nucleotides matching TRBD1. The germline V gene encodes CDR1 MDHEN and CDR2 SYDVKM. The CDR3 has 15 residues. V trimming: 6 bases; J trimming: 3 bases; junction bases outside the gene matches: 9. Here the CDR3 DNA reads TGTGCCAGCAGAACAACCGGGACAGGGTTCTACGAGCAGTACTTC. The encoded protein is CASRTTGTGFYEQYF. The whole variable domain, remainder taken from reference TRBV28 and TRBJ2-7, is DVKVTQSSRYLVKRTGEKVFLECVQDMDHENMFWYRQDPGLGLRLIYFSYDVKMKEKGDIPEGYSVSREKKERFSLILESASTNQTSMYLCASRTTGTGFYEQYFGPGTRLTVT.

In DNA form, the CDR3 reads TGTGCCAGCTCACCACCGAAGGGGGGGACTTACAATGAGCAGTTCTTC. It encodes CASSPPKGGTYNEQFF. This rearrangement joins TRBV18 to TRBJ2-1, with D possibly matching TRBD2 (7 bases). This CDR3 spans 16 amino acids. Germline V gene data show CDR1 as KGHSH and CDR2 as LQKENI. Between the trimmed V and J ends, which lost 0 bases and 4 bases, there was a span of 13 bases.

Only one count was recorded for this clone. Here the CDR3 DNA reads TGTGCCAGCAGCTTGGACGCGGGGTCGGGAAACACCATATATTTT. This sequence encodes CASSLDAGSGNTIYF. V and J are TRBV5-4 and TRBJ1-3; D call uncertain. Germline assignment: CDR1 SGHNT and CDR2 YYREEE (reference sequence). Trimming took 0 bases from V and 4 from J, leaving 11 bases between them. The CDR3 loop spans 15 amino acids.

This clone turned up a few times. The chain couples TRBV2 to TRBJ2-3; tentatively, D is TRBD1 (5 bases). V lost 5 bases to trimming and J lost 7 bases, with 16 bases between them. The CDR3 sequence is 14 residues long. Germline V gene sequence: CDR1 SNHLY, CDR2 FYNNEI. The CDR3 reads CASSRGQVTNTQYF. The CDR3 bases are TGTGCCAGCAGTCGAGGACAAGTTACGAATACGCAGTATTTT.

The CDR3 DNA reads as TGTGCCAGCAGTGTACTAGCGGGGACGAATGAGCAGTTCTTC. Translation gives CASSVLAGTNEQFF. This chain links TRBV27 with TRBJ2-1; 10 bases match TRBD2. V was pared by 5 bases and J by 7 bases, with 5 bases of the junction left unmatched. Germline V gene sequence: CDR1 MNHEY, CDR2 SMNVEV (reference sequence). The CDR3 runs to 14 residues.

The chain employs TRBV7-2 and TRBJ2-6, with D uncertain. Germline CDR1 SGHTA, CDR2 FQGNSA. The CDR3 is 19 residues long. V lost 5 bases and J lost 0, with 20 bases in between. CDR3 region: CASSPYGALRSSGANVLTF. The CDR3, as DNA: TGTGCCAGCAGCCCCTACGGAGCACTTCGAAGCTCTGGGGCCAACGTCCTGACTTTC.

CDR3 loop: CASSTTTFRGTREETQYF. In DNA form, the CDR3 reads TGTGCCAGCTCAACCACAACCTTTAGAGGCACGAGGGAAGAGACCCAGTACTTC. The chain carries TRBV18 and TRBJ2-5; a possible D gene is TRBD2 (5 bases). Germline-derived CDR1 and CDR2 are KGHSH and LQKENI. CDR3 length: 18 amino acids. Trimming took 5 bases from V and 3 from J, leaving 25 bases between them.

V gene TRBV7-8 combines with J gene TRBJ2-5; 7 bases fit TRBD1. CDR3 size: 15 residues. Germline CDR1 reads SGHVS; CDR2 reads FQNEAQ. The trim removed 5 bases at V and 4 bases at J, leaving 10 bases unmatched. This chain's CDR3 is CASSPRREGAETQYF. Written as DNA, the CDR3 is TGTGCCAGCAGCCCGCGTCGAGAGGGGGCAGAGACCCAGTACTTC.

The chain has TRBV19 and TRBJ1-1, with D maybe TRBD1 (5 bases). The V end lost 5 bases, the J end lost 4 bases, and 14 bases lay between the germline ends. The length of the CDR3 is 14 residues. CDR1 LNHDA and CDR2 SQIVND come from the germline V gene (reference sequence). This CDR3 is CASSSGHMGTEAFF. CDR3 DNA: TGTGCCAGTAGTTCCGGACACATGGGCACTGAAGCTTTCTTT.

This clone has just a few counts. The V gene is TRBV6-4, the J gene TRBJ2-1; 8 nucleotides agree with TRBD1. Germline CDR1 reads MRHNA; CDR2 reads SNTAGT. With V trimmed by 7 bases and J by 8 bases, 13 bases remained unmatched. The length of the CDR3 is 15 residues. CDR3 coding DNA: TGTGCCAGCACTCAGGGGGCACGGTTCGGGGATGAGCAGTTCTTC. It codes for CASTQGARFGDEQFF.

The chain is built from TRBV6-2 or TRBV6-3 and TRBJ2-1, with D tentatively TRBD2 (6 bases). The germline V gene has CDR1 MNHEY and CDR2 SVGEGT. V gave up 2 bases and J gave up 0 bases, with 11 bases separating them. This CDR3 spans 16 amino acids. The CDR3 here is CASSYPGTLSYNEQFF. The CDR3, as DNA: TGTGCCAGCAGTTACCCCGGGACTCTCTCCTACAATGAGCAGTTCTTC.

This rearrangement joins TRBV7-9 to TRBJ1-4; D may be TRBD1 (6 bases). Looked up from germline, CDR1 is SEHNR and CDR2 is FQNEAQ (reference sequence). V shed 4 bases and J shed 8 bases, with 14 bases lying between them. The CDR3 totals 14 residues. In nucleotides, the CDR3 is TGTGCCAGCAGCTCGGCCTGGGGGCGGGAAAAACTGTTTTTT. It specifies CASSSAWGREKLFF.

The chain is built from TRBV4-3 and TRBJ2-1, with 7 nucleotides matching TRBD2. Germline CDR1 reads LGHNA; CDR2 reads YSLEER. This CDR3 has 17 amino acids. V trimming: 0 bases; J trimming: 1 base; junction bases outside the gene matches: 6. CDR3 in amino acids: CASSQDLQGGSYNEQFF. The CDR3 DNA sequence: TGCGCCAGCAGCCAAGATCTTCAGGGAGGGTCCTACAATGAGCAGTTCTTC.

The rearrangement links TRBV7-2 to TRBJ1-1; D is ambiguous. Germline CDR1 is SGHTA and CDR2 is FQGNSA. Deletions cut 2 bases from V and 6 bases from J, with 13 bases between. This CDR3 is 14 amino acids long. DNA of the CDR3: TGTGCCAGCAGCTTAATGGTATCTATCCCTGAAGCTTTCTTT. Protein product: CASSLMVSIPEAFF.

The chain uses TRBV7-3 and TRBJ2-3; 7 bases match TRBD2. The CDR3 extends over 14 amino acids. The germline V gene has CDR1 SGHTA and CDR2 FQGTGA. With 2 bases clipped from V and 3 bases from J, the junction kept 2 bases outside the gene matches. CDR3 in amino acids: CASSLAGETDTQYF. In nucleotides, the CDR3 is TGTGCCAGCAGCTTAGCGGGAGAGACAGATACGCAGTATTTT.

This clone came up a few times. The rearrangement joins TRBV29-1 to TRBJ1-4; tentative D call: TRBD1 (6 bases). The CDR3 runs 12 residues. V gave up 3 bases and J gave up 6 bases, with 8 bases separating them. The germline CDR1 and CDR2 sequences are SQVTM and ANQGSEA. The CDR3 region is CSVDAGDEKLFF. The DNA of the CDR3 is TGCAGCGTTGACGCAGGGGATGAAAAACTGTTTTTT.

The genes are TRBV4-1 and TRBJ2-2; 8 nucleotides agree with TRBD2. V dropped 3 bases and J dropped 6; count of bases not matched to a gene: 12. The CDR3 has 17 amino acids. The V gene's germline CDR1 is MGHRA and CDR2 YSYEKL. CDR3: CASSHPRGSGGAGELFF. The CDR3 DNA reads as TGCGCCAGCAGCCATCCCCGGGGGTCGGGAGGGGCCGGGGAGCTGTTTTTT.

The V and J genes are TRBV2 and TRBJ2-1; TRBD1 agrees at 11 bases. The V segment lost 1 base and the J segment 3 bases; nucleotides outside the gene matches: 5. CDR1 is SNHLY and CDR2 is FYNNEI in the germline V gene. This CDR3 contains 17 residues. As DNA, the CDR3 is TGTGCCAGCAGTGAAGTAAGGACAGGGGGCTTCTACAATGAGCAGTTCTTC. Its translation is CASSEVRTGGFYNEQFF.

This clone has more than one count but fewer than ten. This chain uses TRBV12-5 with TRBJ1-2, with D possibly being TRBD1 (5 bases). This CDR3 is built from 12 residues. V shed 6 bases and J shed 4 bases, with 9 bases lying between them. CDR1 and CDR2 (germline): LGHNT, FRNRAP. DNA of the CDR3: TGTGCTAGTGGGGGCAGGGCCTATGGCTACACCTTC. It codes for CASGGRAYGYTF.

The chain joins TRBV7-3 to TRBJ2-1, with a possible D match to TRBD1 (5 bases). The CDR3 consists of 18 residues. The germline V and J ends were trimmed by 0 bases and 6 bases, with 21 bases remaining between them. Germline loops: CDR1 SGHTA, CDR2 FQGTGA. CDR3 sequence: CASSLTPPGSTTGNEQFF. The CDR3 DNA follows: TGTGCCAGCAGCTTAACTCCGCCAGGCTCCACCACAGGCAATGAGCAGTTCTTC.

The chain recombines TRBV7-9 with TRBJ2-1; 7 bases match TRBD1. From germline, CDR1 is SEHNR and CDR2 FQNEAQ (reference sequence). This CDR3 is built from 16 residues. Unmatched junction bases numbered 11, after V lost 5 bases and J lost 4 bases. The CDR3 coding sequence is TGTGCCAGCAGCGGAGACAGGGTGGAGGTATACAATGAGCAGTTCTTC. This translates into CASSGDRVEVYNEQFF. The variable domain in full, with the rest retrieved from reference TRBV7-9 and TRBJ2-1, is DTGVSQNPRHKITKRGQNVTFRCDPISEHNRLYWYRQTLGQGPEFLTYFQNEAQLEKSRLLSDRFSAERPKGSFSTLEIQRTEQGDSAMYLCASSGDRVEVYNEQFFGPGTRLTVL.

The V call is TRBV28, the J call TRBJ2-3, with 11 bases aligning to TRBD2. Germline assignment: CDR1 MDHEN and CDR2 SYDVKM. V dropped 9 bases and J dropped 1; count of bases not matched to a gene: 6. The CDR3 extends over 15 amino acids. This chain's CDR3 is CASSGRGQGTDTQYF. CDR3 nucleotide sequence: TGTGCCAGTAGCGGGAGGGGACAGGGCACAGATACGCAGTATTTT.

The chain is built from TRBV15 and TRBJ2-7, with 12 bases identical to TRBD2. V was clipped by 3 bases and J by 2 bases; unmatched bases: 8. This CDR3 region has 17 residues. Germline CDR1 and CDR2: LNHNV and YYDKDF (reference sequence). CDR3 sequence reads: CATSRNVASGRAYEQYF. CDR3 sequence (DNA): TGTGCCACCAGCAGGAACGTAGCTAGCGGGAGGGCCTACGAGCAGTACTTC.

The chain is built from TRBV23-1 and TRBJ2-7; TRBD2 matches at 7 bases. TRBV23-1 is identified as an open reading frame with a role that is uncertain. Trimming took 1 base from V and 4 from J; bases not matched to a gene: 22. The CDR3 loop spans 20 amino acids. The CDR3 reads CASSQLAGGVPGPLVYEQYF. In DNA form, the CDR3 reads TGCGCCAGCAGTCAATTGGCTGGGGGGGTACCCGGGCCTTTGGTGTACGAGCAGTACTTC.

J is TRBJ2-7 and V is TRBV11-3, with 7 bases lining up with TRBD1. Germline values: CDR1 SGHNT, CDR2 YENEEA. V lost 5 bases and J lost 5; bases outside the gene matches: 9. The CDR3 has 14 amino acids. This chain's CDR3 is CASSGRQGVNEQYF. DNA of the CDR3: TGTGCCAGCAGCGGAAGGCAGGGGGTCAACGAGCAGTACTTC.

The chain combines TRBV24-1 with TRBJ1-6; D gene unclear. CDR3 size: 16 residues. The V gene's germline CDR1 is KGHDR and CDR2 SFDVKD. V was shortened by 4 bases and J by 5 bases, with 14 bases between the two germline ends. The CDR3, as DNA: TGTGCCACCAGTGACTTGGCACAGACCCATAATTCACCCCTCCACTTT. Its translation is CATSDLAQTHNSPLHF.